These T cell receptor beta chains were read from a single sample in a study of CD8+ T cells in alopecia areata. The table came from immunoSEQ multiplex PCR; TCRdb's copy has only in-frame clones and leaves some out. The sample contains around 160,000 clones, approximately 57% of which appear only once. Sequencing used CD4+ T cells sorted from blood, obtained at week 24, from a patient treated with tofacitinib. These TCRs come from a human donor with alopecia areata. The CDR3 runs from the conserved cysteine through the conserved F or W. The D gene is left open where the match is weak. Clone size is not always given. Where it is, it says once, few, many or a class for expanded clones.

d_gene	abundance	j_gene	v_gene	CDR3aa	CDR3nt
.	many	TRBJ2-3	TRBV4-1	CASSQDEGGAYQDTQYF	TGCGCCAGCAGCCAAGATGAGGGGGGGGCCTACCAAGATACGCAGTATTTT
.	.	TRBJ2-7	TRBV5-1	CASSVRDEQYF	TGCGCCAGCAGCGTGAGGGACGAGCAGTACTTC
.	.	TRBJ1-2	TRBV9	CASSVGSTDYGYTF	TGTGCCAGCAGCGTAGGGTCGACAGACTATGGCTACACCTTC
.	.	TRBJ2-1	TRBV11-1	CASSLRASYNEQFF	TGTGCCAGCAGCCTCAGGGCCTCCTACAATGAGCAGTTCTTC
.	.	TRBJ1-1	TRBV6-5	CASSRDGNTEAFF	TGTGCCAGCAGCCGCGACGGGAACACTGAAGCTTTCTTT
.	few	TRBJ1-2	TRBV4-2	CASTGSGDNYGYTF	TGTGCCAGCACAGGCTCGGGAGACAACTATGGCTACACCTTC
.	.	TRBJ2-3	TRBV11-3	CASSSDREGGTQYF	TGTGCCAGCAGCTCCGACAGGGAGGGTGGTACGCAGTATTTT
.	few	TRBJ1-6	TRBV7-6	CASSLGGQFNSPLHF	TGTGCCAGCAGCTTAGGGGGCCAGTTTAATTCACCCCTCCACTTT
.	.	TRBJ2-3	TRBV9	CASSARAADRWADTQYF	TGTGCCAGCAGCGCGCGAGCAGCAGACAGGTGGGCAGATACGCAGTATTTT
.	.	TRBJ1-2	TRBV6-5	CASRWDINYGYTF	TGTGCCAGCAGATGGGACATCAACTATGGCTACACCTTC
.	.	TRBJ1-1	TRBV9	CASSVASWTTEAFF	TGTGCCAGCAGCGTAGCTTCATGGACCACTGAAGCTTTCTTT
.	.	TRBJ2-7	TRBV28	CASSFDLVTLTYEQYF	TGTGCCAGCAGTTTTGATTTGGTGACGCTAACCTACGAGCAGTACTTC
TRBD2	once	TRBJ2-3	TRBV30	CAWGFGRGGDTQYF	TGTGCCTGGGGCTTCGGGCGCGGGGGAGATACGCAGTATTTT
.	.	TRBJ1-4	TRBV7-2	CASSLVRKNEKLFF	TGTGCCAGCAGCTTAGTTAGGAAAAATGAAAAACTGTTTTTT
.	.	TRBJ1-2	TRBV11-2	CASSLGGTYGYTF	TGTGCCAGCAGCTTAGGGGGGACCTATGGCTACACCTTC
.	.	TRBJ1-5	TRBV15	CATSRATQLAQPQHF	TGTGCCACCAGCAGAGCAACCCAGCTGGCTCAGCCCCAGCATTTT
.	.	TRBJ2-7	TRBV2	CASSEEGHSSYEQYF	TGTGCCAGCAGTGAAGAGGGGCACAGCTCCTACGAGCAGTACTTC
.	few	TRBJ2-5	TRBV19	CASSDGTSKYETQYF	TGTGCCAGTAGTGACGGGACAAGCAAGTATGAGACCCAGTACTTC
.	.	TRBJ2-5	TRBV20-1	CSARDGETQYF	TGCAGTGCTAGAGATGGGGAGACCCAGTACTTC
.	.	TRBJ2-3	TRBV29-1	CSVVRLDTQYF	TGCAGCGTTGTGAGGCTGGATACGCAGTATTTT
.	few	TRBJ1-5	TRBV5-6	CASTTFWGPNQPQHF	TGTGCCAGCACCACCTTTTGGGGACCCAATCAGCCCCAGCATTTT
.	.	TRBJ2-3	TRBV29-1	CSVAAKTSTDTQYF	TGCAGCGTTGCCGCAAAAACTAGCACAGATACGCAGTATTTT
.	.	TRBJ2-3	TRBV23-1	CASRPTTNYCTDTQYF	TGCGCCAGCAGACCAACGACTAACTACTGCACAGATACGCAGTATTTT
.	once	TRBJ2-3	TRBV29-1	CSGVPGGRTDTQYF	TGCAGCGGAGTCCCGGGGGGCCGCACAGATACGCAGTATTTT
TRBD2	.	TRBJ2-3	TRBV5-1	CASSSRPRGDRTDTQYF	TGCGCCAGCAGCTCGCGACCACGGGGGGATCGTACAGATACGCAGTATTTT
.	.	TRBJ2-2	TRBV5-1	CASKRDRNTGELFF	TGCGCCAGCAAACGCGACAGGAACACCGGGGAGCTGTTTTTT
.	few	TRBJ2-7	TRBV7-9	CASSLGNGAPSSYEQYF	TGTGCCAGCAGCTTAGGAAATGGGGCCCCGAGCTCCTACGAGCAGTACTTC
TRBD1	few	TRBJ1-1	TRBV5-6	CASSWGTDRLEAAFF	TGTGCCAGCAGCTGGGGAACGGACAGGTTAGAAGCTGCTTTCTTT
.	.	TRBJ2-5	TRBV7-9	CASSAQLPGVRGQETQYF	TGTGCCAGCAGCGCTCAGCTCCCAGGGGTCCGGGGGCAAGAGACCCAGTACTTC
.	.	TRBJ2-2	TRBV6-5	CASRSSTGELFF	TGTGCCAGCAGAAGTAGCACCGGGGAGCTGTTTTTT
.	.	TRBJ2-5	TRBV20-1	CSARSGETQYF	TGCAGTGCTAGATCTGGGGAGACCCAGTACTTC
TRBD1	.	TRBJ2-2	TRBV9	CASSVETGQGPGELFF	TGTGCCAGCAGCGTAGAAACAGGACAGGGCCCCGGGGAGCTGTTTTTT
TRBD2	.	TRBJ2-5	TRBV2	CASSEGGTNQETQYF	TGTGCCAGCAGTGAAGGAGGGACTAACCAAGAGACCCAGTACTTC
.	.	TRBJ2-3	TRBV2	CASSRGYTQYF	TGTGCCAGCAGTCGAGGGTACACGCAGTATTTT
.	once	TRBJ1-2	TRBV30	CACGPGNYGYTF	TGTGCCTGCGGCCCGGGGAACTATGGCTACACCTTC
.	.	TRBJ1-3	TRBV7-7	CASSTGLESGNTIYF	TGTGCCAGCAGCACCGGACTCGAGTCCGGAAACACCATATATTTT
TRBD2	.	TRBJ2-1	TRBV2	CASSTTSGGYNEQFF	TGTGCCAGCAGCACGACTAGCGGGGGCTACAATGAGCAGTTCTTC
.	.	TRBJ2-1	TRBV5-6	CASSLGTPNYNEQFF	TGTGCCAGCAGCCTCGGGACTCCGAACTACAATGAGCAGTTCTTC
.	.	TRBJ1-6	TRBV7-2	CASSLITTANSPLHF	TGTGCCAGCAGCTTAATTACGACGGCGAATTCACCCCTCCACTTT
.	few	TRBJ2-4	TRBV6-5	CASSFRGVGNIQYF	TGTGCCAGCAGTTTCAGGGGGGTCGGGAACATTCAGTACTTC
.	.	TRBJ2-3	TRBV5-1	CASTPGRVSTDTQYF	TGCGCCAGCACTCCGGGGCGAGTGAGCACAGATACGCAGTATTTT
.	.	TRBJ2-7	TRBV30	CAWTATPEGGQYF	TGTGCCTGGACGGCTACGCCAGAAGGCGGGCAGTACTTC
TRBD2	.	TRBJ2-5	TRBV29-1	CSVRTSGEETQYF	TGCAGCGTCAGGACTAGCGGGGAAGAGACCCAGTACTTC
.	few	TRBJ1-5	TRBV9	CASSVGDYQPQHF	TGTGCCAGCAGCGTAGGTGATTATCAGCCCCAGCATTTT
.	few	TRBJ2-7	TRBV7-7	CASSLDGGRSEQYF	TGTGCCAGCAGCTTAGACGGGGGGCGAAGCGAGCAGTACTTC
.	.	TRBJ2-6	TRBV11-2	CASSLAPGNSGANVLTF	TGTGCCAGCAGCTTAGCTCCAGGTAACTCTGGGGCCAACGTCCTGACTTTC
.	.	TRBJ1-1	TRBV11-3	CASSLDRGGEAFF	TGTGCCAGCAGCTTAGACCGGGGAGGTGAAGCTTTCTTT
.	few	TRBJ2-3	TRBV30	CAWSPSNTDTQYF	TGTGCCTGGAGTCCTAGCAACACAGATACGCAGTATTTT